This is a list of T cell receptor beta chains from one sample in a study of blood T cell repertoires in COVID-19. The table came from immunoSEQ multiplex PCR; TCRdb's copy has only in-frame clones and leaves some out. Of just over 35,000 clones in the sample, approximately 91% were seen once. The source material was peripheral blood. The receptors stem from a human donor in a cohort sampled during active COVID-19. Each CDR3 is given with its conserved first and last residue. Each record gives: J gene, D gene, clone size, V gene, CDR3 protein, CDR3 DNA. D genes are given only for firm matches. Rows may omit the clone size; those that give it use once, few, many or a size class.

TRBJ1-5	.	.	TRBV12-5	CASGLNQGLYNQPQHF	TGTGCTAGTGGTTTAAATCAGGGGCTGTACAATCAGCCCCAGCATTTT
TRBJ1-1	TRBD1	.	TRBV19	CASRTGGVQAFF	TGTGCCAGTAGGACAGGGGGTGTTCAAGCTTTCTTT
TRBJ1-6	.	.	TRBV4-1	CASSQEWRYNSPLHF	TGCGCCAGCAGCCAAGAGTGGCGGTATAATTCACCCCTCCACTTT
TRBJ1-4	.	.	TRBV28	CASSLLGTLKLFF	TGTGCCAGCAGCTTATTAGGGACACTAAAACTGTTTTTT
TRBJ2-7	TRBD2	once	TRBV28	CASSPAAGGEQYF	TGTGCCAGCAGTCCCGCGGCGGGAGGCGAGCAGTACTTC
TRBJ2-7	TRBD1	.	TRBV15	CATSLDPGQLKGQYF	TGTGCCACCAGCTTAGATCCGGGACAGCTAAAGGGGCAGTACTTC
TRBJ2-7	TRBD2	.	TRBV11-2	CASSLTWTSGAPNYEQYF	TGTGCCAGCAGCTTAACATGGACTAGCGGGGCCCCCAACTACGAGCAGTACTTC
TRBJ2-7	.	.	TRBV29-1	CSVPEANEQYF	TGCAGCGTCCCGGAGGCGAACGAGCAGTACTTC
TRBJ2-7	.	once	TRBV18	CASSPPFYYEQYF	TGTGCCAGCTCACCCCCCTTCTACTACGAGCAGTACTTC
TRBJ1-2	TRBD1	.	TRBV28	CASSFGTGANYGYTF	TGTGCCAGCAGTTTTGGGACAGGCGCTAACTATGGCTACACCTTC
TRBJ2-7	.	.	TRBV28	CASSLQWDTSYEQYF	TGTGCCAGCAGTTTACAGTGGGACACCTCCTACGAGCAGTACTTC
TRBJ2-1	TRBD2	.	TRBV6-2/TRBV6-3	CASSYPAFTSGGSPRNNEQFF	TGTGCCAGCAGTTACCCGGCGTTTACTAGCGGGGGTTCCCCTCGGAACAATGAGCAGTTCTTC
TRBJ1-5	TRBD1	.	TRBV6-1	CASSEAGRTGADQPQHF	TGTGCCAGCAGTGAAGCGGGGAGGACAGGGGCCGATCAGCCCCAGCATTTT
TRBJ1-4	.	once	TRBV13	CASSLRTATNEKLFF	TGTGCCAGCAGCTTACGTACGGCAACTAATGAAAAACTGTTTTTT
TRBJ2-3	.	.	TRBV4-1	CASSQDELRRQIYTDTQYF	TGCGCCAGCAGCCAAGATGAACTGCGGCGACAGATTTACACAGATACGCAGTATTTT
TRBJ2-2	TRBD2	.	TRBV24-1	CATSTLLAGGLGTGELFF	TGTGCCACCTCCACGCTCCTAGCGGGGGGTTTGGGCACCGGGGAGCTGTTTTTT
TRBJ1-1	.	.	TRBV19	CASNTGNTEAFF	TGTGCCAGTAATACAGGGAACACTGAAGCTTTCTTT
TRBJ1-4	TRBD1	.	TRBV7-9	CASSQSVGQEDEKLFF	TGTGCCAGCAGCCAGTCTGTTGGACAGGAGGATGAAAAACTGTTTTTT
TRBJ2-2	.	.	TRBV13	CASSFNSPTGELFF	TGTGCCAGCAGCTTTAACAGTCCCACCGGGGAGCTGTTTTTT
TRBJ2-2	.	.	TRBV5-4	CASSLVGAATGELFF	TGTGCCAGCAGCTTGGTGGGGGCAGCCACCGGGGAGCTGTTTTTT
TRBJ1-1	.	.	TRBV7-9	CASSPEGGQGAFF	TGTGCCAGCAGCCCCGAGGGGGGGCAAGGGGCTTTCTTT
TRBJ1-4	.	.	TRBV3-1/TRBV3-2	CASSQITGTATNEKLFF	TGTGCCAGCAGCCAAATAACAGGGACCGCAACTAATGAAAAACTGTTTTTT
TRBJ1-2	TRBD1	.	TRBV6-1	CASSEVLSVPGQGNYGYTF	TGTGCCAGCAGTGAAGTCCTCTCTGTCCCGGGACAGGGGAACTATGGCTACACCTTC
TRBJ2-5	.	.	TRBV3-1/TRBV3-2	CASSQAGRGPRTQYF	TGTGCCAGCAGCCAAGCGGGGCGGGGCCCGCGGACCCAGTACTTC
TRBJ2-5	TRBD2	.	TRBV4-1	CASSQAGGGPLRRETQYF	TGCGCCAGCAGCCAAGCCGGGGGGGGCCCACTCCGAAGGGAGACCCAGTACTTC
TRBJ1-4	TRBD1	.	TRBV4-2	CASSQPGQGPEKLFF	TGTGCCAGCAGCCAACCCGGACAGGGGCCAGAAAAACTGTTTTTT
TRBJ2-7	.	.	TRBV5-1	CASSLGANVLEQYF	TGCGCCAGCAGCTTGGGGGCAAACGTCCTCGAGCAGTACTTC
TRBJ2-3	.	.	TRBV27	CASSLGIHSTDTQYF	TGTGCCAGCAGTTTGGGCATCCATAGCACAGATACGCAGTATTTT
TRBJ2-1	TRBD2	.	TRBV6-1	CASSDEPGGLDEQFF	TGTGCCAGCAGTGACGAACCGGGGGGGCTCGATGAGCAGTTCTTC
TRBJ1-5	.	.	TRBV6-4	CASSPRPRHKGNQPQHF	TGTGCCAGCAGTCCTCGGCCGAGACACAAAGGCAATCAGCCCCAGCATTTT
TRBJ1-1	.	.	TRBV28	CASTGNMNTEAFF	TGTGCCAGCACAGGTAACATGAACACTGAAGCTTTCTTT
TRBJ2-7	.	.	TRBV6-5	CASSYPAGRTYEQYF	TGTGCCAGCAGTTACCCGGCAGGGAGGACCTACGAGCAGTACTTC
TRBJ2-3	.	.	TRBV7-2	CASSLDDLLDTQYF	TGTGCCAGCAGCTTAGATGACTTATTGGATACGCAGTATTTT
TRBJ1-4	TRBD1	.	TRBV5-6	CASSTGQGAGEKLFF	TGTGCCAGCAGCACGGGACAGGGGGCGGGGGAAAAACTGTTTTTT
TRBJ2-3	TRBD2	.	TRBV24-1	CATAGPAGGPTDTQYF	TGTGCCACCGCGGGCCCGGCGGGGGGGCCTACAGATACGCAGTATTTT
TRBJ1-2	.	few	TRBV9	CASSEQAVGGYTF	TGTGCCAGCAGCGAACAGGCCGTAGGAGGCTACACCTTC
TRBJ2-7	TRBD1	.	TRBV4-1	CASSQVPGQALYEQYF	TGCGCCAGCAGCCAAGTACCGGGACAGGCCCTCTACGAGCAGTACTTC
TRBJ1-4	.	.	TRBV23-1	CASSQSGEREKLFF	TGCGCCAGCAGTCAATCCGGTGAGAGGGAAAAACTGTTTTTT
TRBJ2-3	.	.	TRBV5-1	CASSLEHGTDTQYF	TGCGCCAGCAGCTTGGAGCACGGTACAGATACGCAGTATTTT
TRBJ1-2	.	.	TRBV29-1	CSVEEDEGVYGYTF	TGCAGCGTTGAAGAGGACGAAGGGGTCTATGGCTACACCTTC
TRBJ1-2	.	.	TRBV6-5	CASSYSPELYGYTF	TGTGCCAGCAGTTACTCGCCTGAACTCTATGGCTACACCTTC
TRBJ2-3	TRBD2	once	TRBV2	CASRTTSGDTQYF	TGTGCCAGCAGAACGACTAGCGGAGATACGCAGTATTTT